The next 15 T cell receptor beta chains were all read from a single sample in a study of T cell responses to AZD1222 COVID-19 vaccine. Generated by immunoSEQ multiplex PCR, the TCRdb table keeps only in-frame clones and is missing some. This repertoire shows about 160,000 clones, about 90% found once; its top ten account for about 1.9%. The source material was peripheral blood, sampled on day 0 of AZD1222 vaccination. The receptors originated from an adult in good health.

The chain uses TRBV13 and TRBJ2-5; TRBD2 matches at 7 bases. J was trimmed by 5 bases and V by 2 bases; bases with no gene match: 5. Germline-derived CDR1 and CDR2 are PRHDT and FYEKMQ (reference sequence). This CDR3 spans 14 amino acids. The CDR3 region is CASSLPGRRETQYF. The CDR3 region has the DNA TGTGCCAGCAGCTTACCCGGGAGGCGGGAGACCCAGTACTTC.

The chain links TRBV28 to TRBJ1-4; D gene ambiguous. Germline V CDR1 and CDR2: MDHEN, SYDVKM. Trimming left V 7 bases short and J 0 bases short, with 9 bases between. The CDR3 has 14 residues. As DNA, the CDR3 is TGTGCCAGCAACAGACCTGCAACTAATGAAAAACTGTTTTTT. Translating gives CASNRPATNEKLFF.

J is TRBJ2-5 and V is TRBV15; 12 nucleotides match TRBD2. Germline lookup yields CDR1 LNHNV and CDR2 YYDKDF (reference sequence). Unmatched junction bases numbered 4, after V lost 3 bases and J lost 2 bases. CDR3 length: 16 residues. For the CDR3, the DNA is TGTGCCACCAGCAGTTTAACTAGCGGGGGGCAAGAGACCCAGTACTTC. Its translation: CATSSLTSGGQETQYF.

The chain is built from TRBV9 and TRBJ1-1; TRBD1 matches at 7 bases. The CDR3 consists of 15 residues. CDR1 SGDLS and CDR2 YYNGEE come from the germline V gene. V trimming: 0 bases; J trimming: 3 bases; junction bases outside the gene matches: 5. The CDR3: CASSVGGGVDTEAFF. The CDR3 DNA reads as TGTGCCAGCAGCGTAGGAGGGGGCGTCGACACTGAAGCTTTCTTT. The entire variable domain, with the rest obtained from reference TRBV9 and TRBJ1-1, is as follows: DSGVTQTPKHLITATGQRVTLRCSPRSGDLSVYWYQQSLDQGLQFLIQYYNGEERAKGNILERFSAQQFPDLHSELNLSSLELGDSALYFCASSVGGGVDTEAFFGQGTRLTVV.

This clone was recorded only once. The chain recombines TRBV11-2 with TRBJ2-7; TRBD2 aligns across 7 bases. CDR1 is SGHAT and CDR2 is FQNNGV in the germline V gene. This CDR3 comprises 13 residues. V trimming: 3 bases; J trimming: 2 bases; junction bases outside the gene matches: 1. CDR3 amino acids: CASSLSGTYEQYF. CDR3 DNA sequence: TGTGCCAGCAGCTTGAGCGGGACCTACGAGCAGTACTTC.

This chain connects TRBV6-2 or TRBV6-3 to TRBJ2-7; TRBD1 matches 7 bases. The germline V gene has CDR1 MNHEY and CDR2 SVGEGT. V shed 2 bases and J 12 bases; nucleotides not matched to a gene: 13. The CDR3 loop spans 14 amino acids. Here the CDR3 reads CASSYTKGQIIWYF. CDR3 sequence (DNA): TGTGCCAGCAGTTACACAAAGGGACAGATAATCTGGTACTTC.

The rearrangement joins TRBV6-5 to TRBJ2-1; D is possibly TRBD1 (5 bases). The length of the CDR3 is 13 residues. The V end lost 8 bases, the J end lost 7 bases, and 15 bases lay between the germline ends. Germline lookup yields CDR1 MNHEY and CDR2 SVGAGI. This chain's CDR3 is CASRKLGVNEQFF. In DNA form, the CDR3 reads TGTGCCAGCCGAAAGTTAGGGGTTAATGAGCAGTTCTTC.

The chain uses TRBV7-9 and TRBJ2-3; 9 bases align to TRBD2. The CDR3 has 16 amino acids. CDR1 and CDR2 from the germline V gene are SEHNR and FQNEAQ (reference sequence). Unmatched junction bases numbered 10, after V lost 5 bases and J lost 4 bases. The CDR3 loop reads CASSPLIAGDADTQYF. CDR3 nucleotide sequence: TGTGCCAGCAGCCCACTAATAGCGGGGGACGCAGATACGCAGTATTTT. The entire variable domain, with the rest obtained from reference TRBV7-9 and TRBJ2-3, is as follows: DTGVSQNPRHKITKRGQNVTFRCDPISEHNRLYWYRQTLGQGPEFLTYFQNEAQLEKSRLLSDRFSAERPKGSFSTLEIQRTEQGDSAMYLCASSPLIAGDADTQYFGPGTRLTVL.

The genes are TRBV30 and TRBJ1-3; weak D call: TRBD1 (6 bases). The CDR3 covers 14 residues. Trimming pared 2 bases from V and 2 bases from J, leaving 10 bases between. Germline loops: CDR1 GTSNPN, CDR2 SVGIG (reference sequence). For the CDR3, the DNA is TGTGCCTGGAGTCTCAGGACAGCTGGAAACACCATATATTTT. Its protein is CAWSLRTAGNTIYF.

V gene TRBV19 combines with J gene TRBJ2-1; possible D gene TRBD1, 6 bases. The CDR3 spans 15 residues. The germline V gene has CDR1 LNHDA and CDR2 SQIVND (reference sequence). With 0 bases removed from V and 4 bases from J, the gap between germline ends came to 10 bases. In nucleotides, the CDR3 is TGTGCCAGTAGTATAGATACAGGGAATTACAATGAGCAGTTCTTC. Amino acid sequence: CASSIDTGNYNEQFF.

The chain carries TRBV6-2 or TRBV6-3 and TRBJ2-2; 9 nucleotides match TRBD1. Germline values: CDR1 MNHEY, CDR2 SVGEGT. The CDR3 extends over 16 amino acids. V was clipped by 6 bases and J by 6 bases; unmatched bases: 11. CDR3 nucleotides: TGTGCCAGCAGCTTAACCGGGACAGGGTTTTCCGGGGAGCTGTTTTTT. This sequence encodes CASSLTGTGFSGELFF.

This clone was counted once. This chain joins TRBV4-3 and TRBJ1-6, with 8 bases matching TRBD1. This CDR3 contains 15 residues. V lost 1 base, J lost 5 bases, and 1 base stayed unmatched. CDR1 LGHNA and CDR2 YSLEER come from the germline V gene. The CDR3 is CASSQGTGNNSPLHF. The DNA of the CDR3 is TGCGCCAGCAGCCAAGGGACAGGGAATAATTCACCCCTCCACTTT.

The rearrangement uses TRBV7-2 and TRBJ1-2; D is unresolved. This CDR3 comprises 13 residues. Germline assignment: CDR1 SGHTA and CDR2 FQGNSA. The germline V and J ends were trimmed by 4 bases and 8 bases, with 14 bases remaining between them. The chain's CDR3 is CASSSPWASGYTF. The DNA of the CDR3 is TGTGCCAGCAGCTCCCCATGGGCCTCAGGCTACACCTTC.

This chain connects TRBV7-2 to TRBJ2-1; no reliable D call. The CDR3 runs 14 residues. CDR1 SGHTA and CDR2 FQGNSA come from the germline V gene. V was shortened by 5 bases and J by 5 bases, with 13 bases between the two germline ends. CDR3 nucleotide sequence: TGTGCCAGCAGCGCCATGTCGGGTAACAATGAGCAGTTCTTC. It is translated as CASSAMSGNNEQFF.

The genes are TRBV5-4 and TRBJ2-5; D perhaps matches TRBD2 (6 bases). Trimming took off 0 bases at V and 5 bases at J, with 8 bases between the two ends. The germline V gene encodes CDR1 SGHNT and CDR2 YYREEE (reference sequence). This CDR3 is built from 13 residues. The CDR3 region is CASSLAGGETQYF. CDR3 bases: TGTGCCAGCAGCTTGGCCGGAGGGGAGACCCAGTACTTC.